The sequence of this T cell receptor beta chain was determined in a study of T cells after somatic rescue of genetic block. Using immunoSEQ multiplex PCR, the repertoire was profiled, and TCRdb retains in-frame clones only, with some absent. The sample has 110,000 or so clones, around 90% seen once. The sequenced sample consisted of peripheral blood mononuclear cells (PBMCs). The sequence derives from a woman in her late teens or twenties.

The CDR3 loop reads CASALAGDNEQFF. The DNA of the CDR3 is TGTGCCAGTGCGTTAGCGGGCGACAATGAGCAGTTCTTC. V gene TRBV19 combines with J gene TRBJ2-1; 7 bases fit TRBD2. The CDR3 is made up of 13 amino acids. Trimming took 8 bases from V and 5 from J; bases not matched to a gene: 6. Germline V gene data show CDR1 as LNHDA and CDR2 as SQIVND (reference sequence).